The 8 T cell receptor beta chains given below trace back to one sample, sequenced in a study of CD8+CD57+ T cells in acquired aplastic anemia listed by TCRdb under 2018. Sequencing was performed on an Illumina HiSeq 2000. Profiling of TCR beta VDJ combinations and CDR3 sequences used genomic DNA as the template. TCRdb trimmed public reads at Q25 via fastp, called clones via MiXCR and kept in-frame beta chains. Each record represents a unique CDR3 protein, reported with the most common genes and DNA among its rows. This sample holds about 180,000 distinct CDR3 sequences; about 47% were observed only once. Approximately 2.9% of the sample lies in the top ten. The sample consisted of sorted CD4+, CD8+, or CD8+CD57+ T cells (not recorded which) from PBMCs. All receptors derive from a human donor in good health.

The chain has TRBV11-1 and TRBJ1-1; D is possibly TRBD1 (5 bases). Trimming pared 3 bases from V and 1 base from J, leaving 15 bases between. Per germline, CDR1 SGHAT and CDR2 FQDESV (reference sequence). The CDR3 is 16 amino acids. The CDR3 DNA is TGTGCCAGCAGCTTGGTGACTGGGGGACGGAACACTGAAGCTTTCTTT. Translated, it gives CASSLVTGGRNTEAFF.

The table lists this clonotype with a few counts. The genes are TRBV7-9 and TRBJ2-5, with TRBD1 as a possible D gene (6 bases). Trimming took 6 bases from V and 2 from J, leaving 13 bases between them. The CDR3 is 14 residues long. CDR1 SEHNR and CDR2 FQNEAQ come from the germline V gene (reference sequence). CDR3 in amino acids: CASRSTGIQETQYF. As DNA, the CDR3 is TGTGCCAGCAGGTCGACAGGAATACAAGAGACCCAGTACTTC.

In its sample, this clonotype was seen many times. V gene TRBV10-3 combines with J gene TRBJ2-7, with D perhaps TRBD1 or TRBD2 (6 bases each). V lost 6 bases and J 11 bases, leaving 17 bases between the germline ends. Per germline, CDR1 ENHRY and CDR2 SYGVKD. The CDR3 has 12 amino acids. CDR3 loop: CAISEPGGAEYF. The CDR3 DNA reads as TGTGCCATCAGCGAACCCGGGGGCGCAGAGTACTTC.

This clonotype showed up just once. The rearrangement uses TRBV2 and TRBJ1-4; 7 bases agree with TRBD1. The J segment lost 0 bases and the V segment lost 3 bases, leaving 4 bases of the junction unmatched. Germline-derived CDR1 and CDR2 are SNHLY and FYNNEI. The CDR3 is 16 residues long. CDR3 protein: CASSDGQVSTNEKLFF. CDR3 in DNA: TGTGCCAGCAGTGACGGACAGGTTTCAACTAATGAAAAACTGTTTTTT. The complete variable domain, with remaining parts taken from reference TRBV2 and TRBJ1-4, reads EPEVTQTPSHQVTQMGQEVILRCVPISNHLYFYWYRQILGQKVEFLVSFYNNEISEKSEIFDDQFSVERPDGSNFTLKIRSTKLEDSAMYFCASSDGQVSTNEKLFFGSGTQLSVL.

About this clonotype itself: This may come from a read error, since a much larger clone is one base off. The chain links TRBV11-1 to TRBJ1-3; 8 bases match TRBD1. CDR1 is SGHAT and CDR2 is FQDESV in the germline V gene (reference sequence). CDR3 length equals 16 residues. CDR3 amino acids: CASSLFQGAAGNTVYF. Here the CDR3 DNA reads TGTGCCAGCAGCTTATTCCAGGGGGCGGCTGGAAACACCGTATATTTT.

The chain joins TRBV11-2 to TRBJ2-7; tentatively, D is TRBD2 (5 bases). V was cut by 2 bases and J by 2 bases, with 13 bases left in between. CDR3 size: 15 residues. Per the germline V gene, CDR1 is SGHAT and CDR2 is FQNNGV. The CDR3 loop is CASSLLASLAYEQYF. DNA of the CDR3: TGTGCCAGCAGCTTACTGGCTAGCTTGGCCTACGAGCAGTACTTC. The whole variable domain, filled in from reference TRBV11-2 and TRBJ2-7, reads EAGVAQSPRYKIIEKRQSVAFWCNPISGHATLYWYQQILGQGPKLLIQFQNNGVVDDSQLPKDRFSAERLKGVDSTLKIQPAKLEDSAVYLCASSLLASLAYEQYFGPGTRLTVT.

This chain uses TRBV19 with TRBJ1-3, with TRBD1 as a possible D gene (6 bases). The CDR3 extends over 15 amino acids. Looked up from germline, CDR1 is LNHDA and CDR2 is SQIVND (reference sequence). With 6 bases removed from V and 0 bases from J, the gap between germline ends came to 12 bases. In DNA form, the CDR3 reads TGTGCCAGTAGCCCTGAGGGGGTCTCTGGAAACACCATATATTTT. Residues: CASSPEGVSGNTIYF. Variable domain in full (rest from reference TRBV19 and TRBJ1-3): DGGITQSPKYLFRKEGQNVTLSCEQNLNHDAMYWYRQDPGQGLRLIYYSQIVNDFQKGDIAEGYSVSREKKESFPLTVTSAQKNPTAFYLCASSPEGVSGNTIYFGEGSWLTVV.

This clonotype was detected many times. V and J are TRBV20-1 and TRBJ2-1, with 12 bases lining up with TRBD2. This CDR3 has 15 residues. Germline-derived CDR1 and CDR2 are DFQATT and SNEGSKA (reference sequence). J lost 5 bases, V lost 4 bases, and 6 bases had no gene match. In DNA, the CDR3 is TGCAGTGCTATCCGACTAGCGGGAGACAACAATGAGCAGTTCTTC. Amino acids: CSAIRLAGDNNEQFF.